This T cell receptor beta chain was recorded in a study of glioma-infiltrating T cells after dendritic cell vaccination. Background on the study: Glioblastoma patients came from Phase I and II dendritic cell vaccination trials. Between about 2003 and 2012, patients got autologous tumor lysate-pulsed dendritic cell vaccines.

V was pared by 8 bases and J by 0 bases, with 14 bases between. Germline CDR1 WSHSY, CDR2 SAAADI. The CDR3 extends over 14 amino acids. Study conclusions and caveats: Only a small number of patients had complete blood and tumor samples.

Input was roughly 2.2 ug genomic DNA, or all available if less. Profiled with immunoSEQ multiplex PCR; TCRdb holds only in-frame clones, not every one. The sample includes tens of thousands of clones, approximately 87% of them seen just once. Notes on this clone: Its cognate antigen is unknown.

This sequence originates from a human donor with glioblastoma. Sequencing was performed on blood, taken before dendritic cell vaccination. The chain links TRBV10-2 to TRBJ2-7, with D uncertain. CDR3 amino acids: CASSEPGLSYEQYF. CDR3 DNA: TGCGCCAGCTCCGAACCGGGTCTCTCCTACGAGCAGTACTTC.